This T cell receptor (beta chain) was profiled in a study of sequential checkpoint blockade in melanoma. At the level of the study: After both sequences, patients received maintenance nivolumab.

The treatment here: randomized to nivolumab then ipilimumab (arm A) or the reverse (arm B). Live CD3+CD8+ CD19− CD56− cells were sorted from PBMCs. The table came from immunoSEQ multiplex PCR; TCRdb's copy has only in-frame clones and leaves some out. The table includes 30,000 to 40,000 clones, 86% detected once. The origin of this receptor is a human donor with melanoma. Sequences were derived from CD8+ T cells sorted from blood (inferred from file names), sampled from a patient given nivolumab and ipilimumab in sequence.

In nucleotides, the CDR3 is TGTGCCAGCAGCCCCGGACAGGGCGCGGATACGCAGTATTTT. Translation: CASSPGQGADTQYF. This chain joins TRBV7-9 and TRBJ2-3; 8 bases map to TRBD1. Trimming removed 5 bases from V and 6 bases from J; junction bases left unmatched: 7. Looked up from germline, CDR1 is SEHNR and CDR2 is FQNEAQ (reference sequence). This CDR3 contains 14 residues.